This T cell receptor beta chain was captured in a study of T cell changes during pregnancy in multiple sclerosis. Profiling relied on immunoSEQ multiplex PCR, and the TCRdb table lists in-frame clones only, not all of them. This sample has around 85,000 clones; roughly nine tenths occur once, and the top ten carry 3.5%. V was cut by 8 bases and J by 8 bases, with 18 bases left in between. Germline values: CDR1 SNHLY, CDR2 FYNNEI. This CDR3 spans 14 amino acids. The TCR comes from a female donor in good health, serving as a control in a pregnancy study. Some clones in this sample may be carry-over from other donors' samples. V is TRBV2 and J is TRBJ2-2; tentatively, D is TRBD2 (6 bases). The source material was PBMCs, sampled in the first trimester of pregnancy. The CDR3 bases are TGTGCCAGCGGGGGGTTGAGTGCGGTGGGGGAGCTGTTTTTT. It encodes CASGGLSAVGELFF.